These 32 T cell receptor beta chains originate from one sample sequenced in a study of blood T cell repertoires in COVID-19 (dated by TCRdb to 2018 to 2021). Libraries came from the immunoSEQ multiplex PCR assay. The source is immuneACCESS, and TCRdb retained only in-frame sequences with V and J called. Part of the clones is not carried over; for the studies checked, unresolved V genes explain less than half of this, and the remainder is unexplained. Present in this sample are 9,000 to 15,000 clones, 71% of which were seen just once. The leading ten clones occupy 5.5% to 7% of the sample. Sequencing input: peripheral blood. Every receptor here comes from a man between 60 and 75 years old with COVID-19, enrolled during active disease.

This clone was counted only a few times. This chain uses TRBV5-4 with TRBJ2-7; 7 nucleotides line up with TRBD2. The ends lost 2 bases at V and 4 bases at J; junction bases unmatched: 9. The CDR3 is 15 residues long. Germline CDR1 reads SGHNT; CDR2 reads YYREEE (reference sequence). The CDR3 DNA reads as TGTGCCAGCAGCTTATGGCGGGGGAGGGCGTACGAGCAGTACGTC. Protein product: CASSLWRGRAYEQYV.

The V gene is TRBV20-1, the J gene TRBJ2-7, with TRBD1 as a possible D gene (5 bases). The germline CDR1 and CDR2 sequences are DFQATT and SNEGSKA (reference sequence). The CDR3 consists of 11 residues. V lost 5 bases and J 7 bases, leaving 12 bases between the germline ends. The CDR3 sequence: CSASLKGEQYF. DNA of the CDR3: TGCAGTGCTTCCCTCAAGGGGGAGCAGTACTTC.

This chain joins TRBV21-1 and TRBJ2-2; TRBD2, the table's D call, was not compared with the DNA. TRBV21-1 is recorded as a pseudogene. CDR3 size: 16 residues. The CDR3 nucleotides are TGTGCCAGCAGCAAAGTAGAGGGAGGGGACACCGGGGAGCTGTTTTTT. Protein: CASSKVEGGDTGELFF.

The chain employs TRBV7-9 and TRBJ1-4, with TRBD1 matching over 9 bases. Germline assignment: CDR1 SEHNR and CDR2 FQNEAQ (reference sequence). Germline trimming cut 3 bases from V and 7 bases from J; bases unmatched to any gene: 6. There are 15 residues in the CDR3. CDR3 nucleotides: TGTGCCAGCAGCTTGGACAGGGGAGTTCGTGAAAAACTGTTTTTT. This translates into CASSLDRGVREKLFF.

The chain couples TRBV28 to TRBJ1-5, with 8 bases aligning to TRBD1. Germline V CDR1 and CDR2: MDHEN, SYDVKM. The ends lost 3 bases at V and 3 bases at J; junction bases unmatched: 7. This CDR3 region has 16 residues. The CDR3 DNA is TGTGCCAGCAGTTTGGTCAGGGGGCAGGTCAATCAGCCCCAGCATTTT. Its protein product is CASSLVRGQVNQPQHF.

The chain employs TRBV7-2 and TRBJ2-3; D is perhaps TRBD2 (6 bases). V was clipped by 2 bases and J by 4 bases, with 13 bases between them. This CDR3 has 15 amino acids. Germline-derived CDR1 and CDR2 are SGHTA and FQGNSA. CDR3: CASSLRSGEADTQYF. CDR3 DNA: TGTGCCAGCAGCTTAAGGTCGGGAGAGGCAGATACGCAGTATTTT.

The J gene is TRBJ2-1, the V gene TRBV9; D remains ambiguous. CDR3 length equals 15 residues. The germline V gene encodes CDR1 SGDLS and CDR2 YYNGEE. Trimming stripped 1 base from V and 5 bases from J, with 13 bases between. The DNA of the CDR3 is TGTGCCAGCAGCGTATGGCAGGCATCAGACAATGAGCAGTTCTTC. Its translation is CASSVWQASDNEQFF.

The rearrangement uses TRBV28 and TRBJ1-2; 9 nucleotides line up with TRBD1. With V trimmed by 5 bases and J by 4 bases, 11 bases remained unmatched. Germline V gene sequence: CDR1 MDHEN, CDR2 SYDVKM. This CDR3 is built from 16 residues. CDR3 nucleotide sequence: TGTGCCAGCAGTCTGGGACAGGGCCTGGTGGGCTATGGCTACACCTTC. Translated: CASSLGQGLVGYGYTF.

The chain combines TRBV27 with TRBJ2-3; unclear D gene. This CDR3 has 15 residues. Trimming removed 5 bases from V and 0 bases from J, with 12 bases in between. Germline lookup yields CDR1 MNHEY and CDR2 SMNVEV (reference sequence). CDR3 region: CASSTQTLSTDTQYF. The CDR3 bases are TGTGCCAGCAGTACTCAGACACTCAGCACAGATACGCAGTATTTT.

This clone was seen once. The CDR3 coding sequence is TGTGCCAGCAGCGCACCAGGGGGTTTGGACACTGAAGCTTTCTTT. This sequence encodes CASSAPGGLDTEAFF. V usage is TRBV7-6 and J usage is TRBJ1-1; TRBD1 aligns across 7 bases. This CDR3 has 15 amino acids. Germline loops: CDR1 SGHVS, CDR2 FNYEAQ. Trimming removed 5 bases from V and 3 bases from J; junction bases left unmatched: 9.

The chain combines TRBV28 with TRBJ1-2; a weak D match, TRBD1 (5 bases). Germline V CDR1 and CDR2: MDHEN, SYDVKM. This CDR3 has 15 amino acids. Deletions cut 2 bases from V and 4 bases from J, with 14 bases between. The CDR3 DNA reads as TGTGCCAGCAGTTTACCTGACAGCTACTTCTATGGCTACACCTTC. Its translation is CASSLPDSYFYGYTF.

This clone was recorded once. The chain couples TRBV11-2 to TRBJ1-4; maybe TRBD1 (6 bases). CDR3 length: 14 amino acids. Germline V gives CDR1 SGHAT, CDR2 FQNNGV. V was shortened by 5 bases and J by 8 bases, with 15 bases between the two germline ends. Written as DNA, the CDR3 is TGTGCCAGCAGCCAGGGCCAGGGGTACGAAAAACTGTTTTTT. As protein: CASSQGQGYEKLFF. The variable domain in full, with the rest retrieved from reference TRBV11-2 and TRBJ1-4, is EAGVAQSPRYKIIEKRQSVAFWCNPISGHATLYWYQQILGQGPKLLIQFQNNGVVDDSQLPKDRFSAERLKGVDSTLKIQPAKLEDSAVYLCASSQGQGYEKLFFGSGTQLSVL.

In this sample, this clone turned up a few times. The chain links TRBV4-3 to TRBJ2-7; possible D gene TRBD2, 5 bases. V lost 0 bases and J 5 bases, leaving 8 bases between the germline ends. Germline CDR1 is LGHNA and CDR2 is YSLEER. CDR3 length equals 13 residues. The CDR3 DNA sequence: TGCGCCAGCAGCCAAGACGGGGTTCACGAGCAGTACGTC. Translation: CASSQDGVHEQYV.

This clone was detected only a few times. V is TRBV30 and J is TRBJ1-6; tentatively, D is TRBD1 (6 bases). Trimming pared 0 bases from V and 8 bases from J, leaving 8 bases between. Per the germline V gene, CDR1 is GTSNPN and CDR2 is SVGIG (reference sequence). This CDR3 contains 13 residues. The CDR3 sequence is CAWSVWTDSPLHF. CDR3 bases: TGTGCCTGGAGTGTATGGACAGATTCACCCCTCCACTTT.

The chain carries TRBV6-5 and TRBJ1-6; 7 nucleotides line up with TRBD1. Germline loops: CDR1 MNHEY, CDR2 SVGAGI. J lost 10 bases, V lost 2 bases, and 2 bases had no gene match. The length of the CDR3 is 13 residues. CDR3 DNA sequence: TGTGCCAGCAGTTACAAACAGGGGTCACCCCTCCACTTT. This gives the protein CASSYKQGSPLHF.

J is TRBJ2-1 and V is TRBV18; TRBD2 aligns across 7 bases. The CDR3 is 15 amino acids. The germline V gene has CDR1 KGHSH and CDR2 LQKENI. J was trimmed by 6 bases and V by 0 bases; bases with no gene match: 5. The DNA of the CDR3 is TGTGCCAGCTCACCACCAGCGGGGTTCGGCAATGAGCAGTTCTTC. Protein sequence: CASSPPAGFGNEQFF. Full variable domain (missing parts from reference TRBV18 and TRBJ2-1): NAGVMQNPRHLVRRRGQEARLRCSPMKGHSHVYWYRQLPEEGLKFMVYLQKENIIDESGMPKERFSAEFPKEGPSILRIQQVVRGDSAAYFCASSPPAGFGNEQFFGPGTRLTVL.

The genes are TRBV5-1 and TRBJ2-5; 7 nucleotides agree with TRBD1. The germline gives CDR1 SGHRS, CDR2 YFSETQ. J was trimmed by 0 bases and V by 7 bases; bases with no gene match: 3. This CDR3 is 13 amino acids long. Here the CDR3 DNA reads TGCGCCAGCGCCAGGGGGTACCAAGAGACCCAGTACTTC. Encoded protein: CASARGYQETQYF.

The gene calls are TRBV5-5 and TRBJ2-3; 7 positions match TRBD1. The CDR3 spans 18 residues. Germline trimming cut 1 base from V and 2 bases from J; bases unmatched to any gene: 13. The germline gives CDR1 SGHKS, CDR2 YYEKEE (reference sequence). The CDR3 here is CASSLWVDGQVDTDTQYF. The CDR3, as DNA: TGTGCCAGCAGCTTGTGGGTTGACGGACAGGTAGACACAGATACGCAGTATTTT.

The chain links TRBV27 to TRBJ1-2; the match to TRBD1 covers 9 bases. The CDR3 has 15 amino acids. Germline CDR1 reads MNHEY; CDR2 reads SMNVEV (reference sequence). V was pared by 5 bases and J by 3 bases, with 7 bases of the junction left unmatched. The CDR3 DNA reads as TGTGCCAGCAGTAACGACAGGGGGGGGTACTATGGCTACACCTTC. Translated: CASSNDRGGYYGYTF.

This chain connects TRBV7-2 to TRBJ1-3; a weak D match, TRBD1 (5 bases). V was cut by 5 bases and J by 4 bases, with 21 bases left in between. Germline CDR1 SGHTA, CDR2 FQGNSA. The CDR3 sequence is 17 residues long. The CDR3 sequence is CASSAGGQGIQGNTIYF. CDR3 bases: TGTGCCAGCAGCGCCGGTGGTCAGGGCATACAGGGAAACACCATATATTTT.

V usage is TRBV30 and J usage is TRBJ1-6; the D is unclear. The length of the CDR3 is 17 residues. The germline gives CDR1 GTSNPN, CDR2 SVGIG (reference sequence). Trimming removed 5 bases at V and 9 bases at J, with 26 bases between. The CDR3 here is CAWARGRSEVSGSPLHF. The CDR3 DNA follows: TGTGCCTGGGCCCGGGGTAGATCCGAAGTTTCGGGTTCACCCCTCCACTTT.

V is TRBV27 and J is TRBJ2-3; TRBD2 agrees at 10 bases. V shed 6 bases, J shed 2 bases, and the junction held 14 bases outside the gene matches. The CDR3 has 18 amino acids. Germline V gene lookup returns CDR1 MNHEY and CDR2 SMNVEV (reference sequence). The CDR3 DNA reads as TGTGCCAGCAGCCTATTAGCGGGAGGCCTTCTGTCCACAGATACGCAGTATTTT. Translation gives CASSLLAGGLLSTDTQYF.

The chain employs TRBV6-5 and TRBJ1-1; 9 bases agree with TRBD1. With V trimmed by 6 bases and J by 7 bases, 12 bases remained unmatched. The CDR3 is 15 residues long. Germline V lookup: CDR1 MNHEY, CDR2 SVGAGI. Here the CDR3 DNA reads TGTGCCAGCAGAAAGGCCCACAGGGGGCAGGGTGAAGCTTTCTTT. Amino acids: CASRKAHRGQGEAFF.

The chain joins TRBV4-1 to TRBJ2-3; TRBD1 aligns across 9 bases. CDR3 size: 17 residues. CDR1 MGHRA and CDR2 YSYEKL come from the germline V gene. V shed 1 base, J shed 0 bases, and the junction held 5 bases outside the gene matches. The CDR3 nucleotides read TGCGCCAGCAGCCAAGGGGGGGGGACAGGGAGCACAGATACGCAGTATTTT. This sequence encodes CASSQGGGTGSTDTQYF.

The chain couples TRBV15 to TRBJ1-1, with 8 nucleotides matching TRBD1. Trimming at V came to 0 bases and at J to 7 bases, leaving 4 bases not matched to a gene. This CDR3 spans 14 amino acids. Germline CDR1 reads LNHNV; CDR2 reads YYDKDF (reference sequence). The CDR3 DNA reads TGTGCCACCAGCAGAGACAGGGGGCGCGGTGAAGCTTTCTTT. This codes for CATSRDRGRGEAFF.

This clone was seen a few times. The genes are TRBV28 and TRBJ2-1; TRBD2 matches at 13 bases. The CDR3 spans 17 residues. V lost 4 bases to trimming and J lost 10 bases; unmatched junction nucleotides: 13. CDR1 MDHEN and CDR2 SYDVKM come from the germline V gene. CDR3 sequence: CASSSIPGTSGVREQFF. CDR3 DNA sequence: TGTGCCAGCAGTTCTATTCCCGGGACTAGCGGGGTTCGGGAGCAGTTCTTC. Full variable domain (missing parts from reference TRBV28 and TRBJ2-1): DVKVTQSSRYLVKRTGEKVFLECVQDMDHENMFWYRQDPGLGLRLIYFSYDVKMKEKGDIPEGYSVSREKKERFSLILESASTNQTSMYLCASSSIPGTSGVREQFFGPGTRLTVL.

The chain's CDR3 is CASRRTGADTIYF. CDR3 coding DNA: TGTGCCAGCAGACGGACAGGGGCGGACACCATATATTTT. V gene TRBV6-5 combines with J gene TRBJ1-3; 9 bases are shared with TRBD1. The CDR3 length is 13 residues. Unmatched junction bases numbered 5, after V lost 6 bases and J lost 8 bases. Germline CDR1 reads MNHEY; CDR2 reads SVGAGI.

The V gene is TRBV5-4, the J gene TRBJ1-1; D not certain. Germline CDR1 and CDR2: SGHNT and YYREEE (reference sequence). The CDR3 has 12 residues. V lost 0 bases and J 9 bases, leaving 9 bases between the germline ends. The CDR3 DNA is TGTGCCAGCAGCTTGGCTGGCAGTAAAGCTTTCTTT. Translating it yields CASSLAGSKAFF.

The chain is built from TRBV6-5 and TRBJ2-7; 7 bases are a match to TRBD2. From germline, CDR1 is MNHEY and CDR2 SVGAGI. This CDR3 contains 14 residues. Trimming at V came to 10 bases and at J to 1 base, leaving 10 bases not matched to a gene. CDR3 amino acids: CATQTGGLSYEQYF. DNA for the CDR3: TGTGCCACTCAAACGGGGGGACTTTCCTACGAGCAGTACTTC.

The chain couples TRBV3-1 (or the pseudogene TRBV3-2) to TRBJ1-4; tentative D call: TRBD1 (6 bases). This CDR3 has 16 residues. Germline assignment: CDR1 LGHDT and CDR2 YNNKEL (reference sequence). Deletions cut 1 base from V and 11 bases from J, with 20 bases between. CDR3 in amino acids: CASSQVGGRLVWKLFF. In nucleotides, the CDR3 is TGTGCCAGCAGCCAAGTGGGGGGGCGCTTAGTGTGGAAACTGTTTTTT.

The chain is built from TRBV10-3 and TRBJ1-1; TRBD1 matches 7 bases. CDR3 length equals 13 residues. Trimming took 9 bases from V and 1 from J; bases not matched to a gene: 5. Germline V gene lookup returns CDR1 ENHRY and CDR2 SYGVKD. The CDR3 loop reads CAIRTGPNTEAFF. CDR3 nucleotides: TGTGCCATTCGGACAGGCCCGAACACTGAAGCTTTCTTT.

CDR3 loop: CASRLGTGGYNEQFF. CDR3 DNA sequence: TGTGCCAGCAGGCTCGGGACAGGGGGCTACAATGAGCAGTTCTTC. This chain uses TRBV6-5 with TRBJ2-1, with 11 bases that match TRBD1. The CDR3 is 15 residues long. V lost 6 bases to trimming and J lost 3 bases; unmatched junction nucleotides: 4. Per germline, CDR1 MNHEY and CDR2 SVGAGI.